This TCR beta chain was documented in a study of T cell repertoires in cytomegalovirus infection. Findings and limits, study-wide: Public TCR beta family frequency separated CMV-and-HLA carriers, including in an independent cohort.

This clonotype appeared many times. As yet, its antigen is unknown. TCRdb passed the reads through MiXCR, listing each CDR3 protein once. The profile shows around 210,000 distinct CDR3 sequences, 6% to 8% of them singletons. Specimen: PBMCs. The TCR was taken from a human donor in good health (CMV status not recorded). Some clones in this sample may be carry-over from other donors' samples.

The CDR3 reads CASSRQPSEAFF. The DNA for the CDR3 is TGTGCCAGCAGTCGACAACCATCTGAAGCTTTCTTT. The chain carries TRBV12-3 or TRBV12-4 and TRBJ1-1; D remains ambiguous. V was shortened by 5 bases and J by 6 bases, with 10 bases between the two germline ends. The CDR3 is 12 residues long.